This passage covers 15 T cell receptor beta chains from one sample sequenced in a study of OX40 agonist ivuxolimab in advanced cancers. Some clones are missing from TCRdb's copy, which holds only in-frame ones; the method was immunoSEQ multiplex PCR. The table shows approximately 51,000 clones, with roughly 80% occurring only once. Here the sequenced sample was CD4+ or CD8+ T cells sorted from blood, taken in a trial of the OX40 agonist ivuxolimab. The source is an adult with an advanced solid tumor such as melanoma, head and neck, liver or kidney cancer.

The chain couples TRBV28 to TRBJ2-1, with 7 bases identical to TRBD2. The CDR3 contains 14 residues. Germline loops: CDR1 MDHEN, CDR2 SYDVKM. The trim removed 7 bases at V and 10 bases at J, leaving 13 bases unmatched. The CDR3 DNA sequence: TGTGCCAGCACTGCTGGGGACTATCTTAGCGAGCAGTTCTTC. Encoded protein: CASTAGDYLSEQFF.

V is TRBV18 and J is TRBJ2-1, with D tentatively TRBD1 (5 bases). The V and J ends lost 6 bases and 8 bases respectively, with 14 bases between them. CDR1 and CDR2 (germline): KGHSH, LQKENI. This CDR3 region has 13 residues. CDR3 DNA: TGTGCCAGCTCCCAATGGCCAGGGTATGAGCAGTTCTTC. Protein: CASSQWPGYEQFF.

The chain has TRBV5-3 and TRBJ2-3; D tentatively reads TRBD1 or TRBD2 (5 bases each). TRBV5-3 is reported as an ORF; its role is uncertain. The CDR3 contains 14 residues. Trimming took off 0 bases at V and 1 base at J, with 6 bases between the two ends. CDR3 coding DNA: TGTGCCAGAAGCTTGGGGGACGGCACAGATACGCAGTATTTT. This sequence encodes CARSLGDGTDTQYF.

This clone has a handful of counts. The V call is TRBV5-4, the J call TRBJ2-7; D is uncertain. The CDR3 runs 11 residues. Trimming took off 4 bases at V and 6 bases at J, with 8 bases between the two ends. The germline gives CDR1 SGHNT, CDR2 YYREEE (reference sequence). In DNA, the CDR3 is TGTGCCAGCAGCCTTTCCGGCGAGCAGTACTTC. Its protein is CASSLSGEQYF.

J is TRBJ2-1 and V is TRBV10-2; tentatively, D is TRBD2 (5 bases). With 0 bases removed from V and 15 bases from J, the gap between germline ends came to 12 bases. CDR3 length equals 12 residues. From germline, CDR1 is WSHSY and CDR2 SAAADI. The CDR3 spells CASSESGSLLFF. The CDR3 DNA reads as TGCGCCAGCAGTGAGTCGGGGAGCTTGCTGTTCTTC.

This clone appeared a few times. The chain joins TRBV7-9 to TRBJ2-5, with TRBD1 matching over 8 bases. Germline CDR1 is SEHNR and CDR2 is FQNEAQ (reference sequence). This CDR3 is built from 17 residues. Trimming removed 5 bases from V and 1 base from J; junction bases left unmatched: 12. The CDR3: CASSTGQGEGLQETQYF. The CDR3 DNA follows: TGTGCCAGCAGCACCGGACAGGGAGAAGGGCTCCAAGAGACCCAGTACTTC.

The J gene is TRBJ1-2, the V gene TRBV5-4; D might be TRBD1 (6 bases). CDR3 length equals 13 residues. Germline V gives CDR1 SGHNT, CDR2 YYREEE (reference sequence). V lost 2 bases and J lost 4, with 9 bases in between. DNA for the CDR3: TGTGCCAGCAGCTTAAGGACAGCCTATGGCTACACCTTC. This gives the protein CASSLRTAYGYTF.

CDR3 nucleotide sequence: TGTGCCATCAGTGACCGGGCATCCTACAATGAGCAGTTCTTC. It translates to CAISDRASYNEQFF. This chain links TRBV10-3 with TRBJ2-1; D is undetermined. V was cut by 3 bases and J by 1 base, with 7 bases left in between. The germline V gene has CDR1 ENHRY and CDR2 SYGVKD. CDR3 length equals 14 residues.

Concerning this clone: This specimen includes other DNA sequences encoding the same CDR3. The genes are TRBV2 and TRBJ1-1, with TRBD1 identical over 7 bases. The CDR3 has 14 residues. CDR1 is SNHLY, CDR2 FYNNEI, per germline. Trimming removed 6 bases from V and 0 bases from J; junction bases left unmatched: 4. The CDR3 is CASRGDSLNTEAFF. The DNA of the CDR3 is TGTGCCAGCAGAGGGGACAGTTTGAACACTGAAGCTTTCTTT. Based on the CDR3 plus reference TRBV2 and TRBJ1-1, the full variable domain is EPEVTQTPSHQVTQMGQEVILRCVPISNHLYFYWYRQILGQKVEFLVSFYNNEISEKSEIFDDQFSVERPDGSNFTLKIRSTKLEDSAMYFCASRGDSLNTEAFFGQGTRLTVV.

The chain's CDR3 is CASSLSSGNTEAFF. As DNA, the CDR3 is TGTGCCAGCAGTTTATCGTCCGGGAACACTGAAGCTTTCTTT. The V and J genes are TRBV28 and TRBJ1-1; no firm D call. Germline CDR1 and CDR2: MDHEN and SYDVKM. The CDR3 spans 14 residues. The V end lost 1 base, the J end lost 1 base, and 7 bases lay between the germline ends.

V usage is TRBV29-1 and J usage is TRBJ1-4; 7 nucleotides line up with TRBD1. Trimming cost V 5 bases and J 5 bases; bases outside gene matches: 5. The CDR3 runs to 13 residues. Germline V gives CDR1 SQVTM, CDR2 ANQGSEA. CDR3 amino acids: CSVQGQTNEKLFF. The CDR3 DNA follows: TGCAGCGTTCAGGGACAGACGAATGAAAAACTGTTTTTT.

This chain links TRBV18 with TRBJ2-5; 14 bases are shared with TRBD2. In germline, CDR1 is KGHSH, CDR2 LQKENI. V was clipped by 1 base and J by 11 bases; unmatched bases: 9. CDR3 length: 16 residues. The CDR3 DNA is TGTGCCAGCTCACCACGGGGGACTAGCGGGAGTAGGGAGCAGTACTTC. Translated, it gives CASSPRGTSGSREQYF. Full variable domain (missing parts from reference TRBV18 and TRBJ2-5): NAGVMQNPRHLVRRRGQEARLRCSPMKGHSHVYWYRQLPEEGLKFMVYLQKENIIDESGMPKERFSAEFPKEGPSILRIQQVVRGDSAAYFCASSPRGTSGSREQYFGPGTRLLVL.

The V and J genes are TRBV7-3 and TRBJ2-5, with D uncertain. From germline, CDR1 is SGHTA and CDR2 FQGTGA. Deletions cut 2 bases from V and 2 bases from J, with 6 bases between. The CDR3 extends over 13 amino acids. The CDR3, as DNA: TGTGCCAGCAGCTTACGAGCACAAGAGACCCAGTACTTC. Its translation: CASSLRAQETQYF. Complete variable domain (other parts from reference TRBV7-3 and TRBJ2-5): GAGVSQTPSNKVTEKGKYVELRCDPISGHTALYWYRQSLGQGPEFLIYFQGTGAADDSGLPNDRFFAVRPEGSVSTLKIQRTERGDSAVYLCASSLRAQETQYFGPGTRLLVL.

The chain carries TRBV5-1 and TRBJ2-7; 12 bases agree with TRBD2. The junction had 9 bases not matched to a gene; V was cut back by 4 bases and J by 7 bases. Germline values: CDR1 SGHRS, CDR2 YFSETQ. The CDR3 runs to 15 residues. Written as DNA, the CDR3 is TGCGCCAGCAGCGATCTAGCGGGAGGGCCGGGGGAGCAGTACTTC. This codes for CASSDLAGGPGEQYF.

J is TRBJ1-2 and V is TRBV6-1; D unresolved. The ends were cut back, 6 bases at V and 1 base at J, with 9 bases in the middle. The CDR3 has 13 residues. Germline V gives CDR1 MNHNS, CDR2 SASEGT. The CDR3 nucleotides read TGTGCCAGCAGCCGCAGCGGTAACTATGGCTACACCTTC. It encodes CASSRSGNYGYTF.